This T cell receptor (beta chain) was identified during a study of shared clonotypes between healthy human individuals. The wider study: Each donor's CD8 memory used one plate, CD8 naive two, each CD4 subset three.

Libraries were prepared by immunoSEQ multiplex PCR; TCRdb keeps only in-frame clonotypes and omits some of them. The profile covers some 2,100,000 clones, with 85% to 95% appearing a single time and under 2% taken by the ten largest. Selected positively for CCR7 and CD45RO-negative, naive CD8 cells excluded terminally differentiated effector memory CD45RA+ cells. The sequence derives from a man aged 18-30 years in good health. Some clones in this sample may be carry-over from other donors' samples. The sequenced material came from naive CD8+ T cells from PBMCs.

CDR3 sequence (DNA): TGCAGCGTTGTTTCAGAAGGAGACTATGGGTACGAGCAGTACTTC. This gives the protein CSVVSEGDYGYEQYF. The chain links TRBV29-1 to TRBJ2-7; TRBD2 might be the D (5 bases). V was cut by 4 bases and J by 4 bases, with 20 bases left in between. Germline-derived CDR1 and CDR2 are SQVTM and ANQGSEA. The CDR3 is 15 amino acids.